This T cell receptor beta chain was recovered during a study of blood T cells in healthy people across ages. The CDR3 runs to 16 residues. Germline V CDR1 and CDR2: SNHLY, FYNNEI. Trimming removed 5 bases at V and 1 base at J, with 18 bases between. Each of the donors had approximately 10 milliliters of peripheral blood drawn into EDTA-treated Vacutainer tubes. A second PCR, run for about 7 to 11 cycles, used a sample-barcoded 5' primer plus a J-beta primer mix. From the 5' RACE reads, TCRdb called clonotypes with MiXCR, one entry per CDR3 protein. Of 550,000 to 650,000 distinct CDR3 sequences listed, about 25% are singletons. These data also formed part of another study, on T cells of mothers and their children.

The chain carries TRBV2 and TRBJ2-7; tentative D call: TRBD1 (6 bases). This receptor was obtained from a boy between 2 and 10 years old in good health. The specimen sequenced was blood. Here the CDR3 DNA reads TGTGCCAGCAGTCGGGACAAGGGGACGGCGTCCTACGAGCAGTACTTC. Protein sequence: CASSRDKGTASYEQYF. The entire variable domain, with the rest obtained from reference TRBV2 and TRBJ2-7, is as follows: EPEVTQTPSHQVTQMGQEVILRCVPISNHLYFYWYRQILGQKVEFLVSFYNNEISEKSEIFDDQFSVERPDGSNFTLKIRSTKLEDSAMYFCASSRDKGTASYEQYFGPGTRLTVT.